These 29 T cell receptor beta chains originate from one sample sequenced in a study of technical replicates of blood from a few donors. Only in-frame clones appear in the TCRdb table, and some are missing; sequencing was by immunoSEQ multiplex PCR. The top ten hold approximately 0.25% of the sample, which has about 85,000 clones, roughly 94% seen once. The material sequenced was T cells isolated from PBMCs. These receptors originate from a human donor in good health.

The CDR3 DNA is TGTGCCAGCTGGCAAGGGACAGGAGGATCCACAGAGACCCAGTACTTC. It specifies CASWQGTGGSTETQYF. This rearrangement joins TRBV2 to TRBJ2-5; 8 bases agree with TRBD1. Trimming took 8 bases from V and 4 from J; bases not matched to a gene: 15. Germline values: CDR1 SNHLY, CDR2 FYNNEI. CDR3 length equals 16 residues.

This clone is a singleton in its sample. The chain is built from TRBV7-9 and TRBJ2-1; D gene uncertain. Per the germline V gene, CDR1 is SEHNR and CDR2 is FQNEAQ (reference sequence). The CDR3 has 14 residues. V was shortened by 2 bases and J by 5 bases, with 10 bases between the two germline ends. CDR3 sequence reads: CASSLQGENNEQFF. The CDR3 region has the DNA TGTGCCAGCAGCTTACAAGGAGAGAACAATGAGCAGTTCTTC.

The chain recombines TRBV5-1 with TRBJ1-1, with a weak D call TRBD1 (6 bases). The CDR3 has 14 residues. Trimming removed 4 bases at V and 5 bases at J, with 15 bases between. CDR1 and CDR2 (germline): SGHRS, YFSETQ. The CDR3 spells CASSTIIQGTEAFF. The CDR3 DNA reads TGCGCCAGCAGCACAATTATCCAGGGGACTGAAGCTTTCTTT.

This chain links TRBV2 with TRBJ2-5; TRBD1 agrees at 7 bases. V lost 10 bases to trimming and J lost 6 bases; unmatched junction nucleotides: 8. The CDR3 contains 12 residues. The germline gives CDR1 SNHLY, CDR2 FYNNEI. The CDR3, as DNA: TGTGCCAAGAGACAGGGAAGGCAGACCCAGTACTTC. Encoded protein: CAKRQGRQTQYF. The full variable domain, with the rest looked up from reference TRBV2 and TRBJ2-5, is EPEVTQTPSHQVTQMGQEVILRCVPISNHLYFYWYRQILGQKVEFLVSFYNNEISEKSEIFDDQFSVERPDGSNFTLKIRSTKLEDSAMYFCAKRQGRQTQYFGPGTRLLVL.

This chain links TRBV2 with TRBJ1-4; weak D call: TRBD1 (5 bases). Germline assignment: CDR1 SNHLY and CDR2 FYNNEI. The CDR3 runs to 13 residues. V was trimmed by 9 bases and J by 8 bases, leaving 16 bases between them. CDR3 amino acids: CAREGEDSEKLFF. The DNA of the CDR3 is TGTGCCAGAGAAGGGGAAGATTCCGAAAAACTGTTTTTT.

The chain joins TRBV28 to TRBJ2-7; maybe TRBD1 (6 bases). CDR1 and CDR2 from the germline V gene are MDHEN and SYDVKM. The CDR3 spans 13 residues. V gave up 8 bases and J gave up 10 bases, with 21 bases separating them. CDR3 DNA sequence: TGTGCCAGCGGTCCAAGGACAGAGGTCCCCCAGTACTTC. Its protein is CASGPRTEVPQYF.

The CDR3 nucleotides are TGTGCCAGCAGCTCTTCGGGGGTGGTTGGCTACACCTTC. Its translation: CASSSSGVVGYTF. This rearrangement joins TRBV11-2 to TRBJ1-2; D might be TRBD1 (5 bases). Germline-derived CDR1 and CDR2 are SGHAT and FQNNGV. CDR3 size: 13 residues. Trimming shortened V by 4 bases and J by 7 bases, and 13 bases separated the two germline ends.

The V call is TRBV11-3, the J call TRBJ2-1, with 7 nucleotides matching TRBD2. The CDR3 length is 15 residues. V was pared by 2 bases and J by 10 bases, with 11 bases of the junction left unmatched. Germline CDR1 is SGHNT and CDR2 is YENEEA. DNA of the CDR3: TGTGCCAGCAGCTTAAATTGGGACTACCCTATGGAGCAGTTCTTC. This gives the protein CASSLNWDYPMEQFF. Supplemented by reference TRBV11-3 and TRBJ2-1, the full variable domain reads EAGVVQSPRYKIIEKKQPVAFWCNPISGHNTLYWYLQNLGQGPELLIRYENEEAVDDSQLPKDRFSAERLKGVDSTLKIQPAELGDSAVYLCASSLNWDYPMEQFFGPGTRLTVL.

The rearrangement uses TRBV4-2 and TRBJ2-3; D is unresolved. Germline V lookup: CDR1 LGHNA, CDR2 YNFKEQ. Between the trimmed V and J ends, which lost 1 base and 3 bases, there was a span of 17 bases. This CDR3 has 17 residues. The CDR3 is CASSQVFTPSRTDTQYF. CDR3 in DNA: TGTGCCAGCAGCCAAGTCTTTACGCCTTCGAGGACAGATACGCAGTATTTT.

The chain carries TRBV5-4 and TRBJ1-1; possibly TRBD1 for D (5 bases). With 0 bases removed from V and 0 bases from J, the gap between germline ends came to 12 bases. Germline CDR1 and CDR2: SGHNT and YYREEE (reference sequence). The CDR3 contains 16 residues. The CDR3 region has the DNA TGTGCCAGCAGCTTGGGGGGGGGAACTATGAACACTGAAGCTTTCTTT. This sequence encodes CASSLGGGTMNTEAFF.

J is TRBJ1-1 and V is TRBV21-1. TRBV21-1 is a pseudogene. This CDR3 is 13 amino acids long. The chain's CDR3 is CASSKGRGTEAFF. Here the CDR3 DNA reads TGTGCCAGCAGCAAAGGGAGGGGTACTGAAGCTTTCTTT.

The chain is built from TRBV7-9 and TRBJ2-5; TRBD1 is a possible D gene (5 bases). This CDR3 region has 15 residues. Trimming pared 5 bases from V and 5 bases from J, leaving 18 bases between. Per germline, CDR1 SEHNR and CDR2 FQNEAQ (reference sequence). The CDR3 is CASSPRVSLRETQYF. The CDR3 DNA reads TGTGCCAGCAGCCCCAGGGTGAGCCTCCGGGAGACCCAGTACTTC. Based on the CDR3 plus reference TRBV7-9 and TRBJ2-5, the full variable domain is DTGVSQNPRHKITKRGQNVTFRCDPISEHNRLYWYRQTLGQGPEFLTYFQNEAQLEKSRLLSDRFSAERPKGSFSTLEIQRTEQGDSAMYLCASSPRVSLRETQYFGPGTRLLVL.

In its sample, this clone was seen once. V gene TRBV6-5 combines with J gene TRBJ2-7, with TRBD1 identical over 7 bases. From germline, CDR1 is MNHEY and CDR2 SVGAGI. V was pared by 6 bases and J by 4 bases, with 9 bases of the junction left unmatched. The CDR3 spans 14 residues. CDR3 sequence: CASSVNRGIYEQYF. The CDR3 DNA follows: TGTGCCAGCAGCGTTAACAGGGGCATATACGAGCAGTACTTC.

The rearrangement joins TRBV7-8 to TRBJ2-1; 11 bases are shared with TRBD2. There are 15 residues in the CDR3. J lost 8 bases, V lost 4 bases, and 7 bases had no gene match. Germline V gene data show CDR1 as SGHVS and CDR2 as FQNEAQ. This chain's CDR3 is CASSSLAGGGDEQFF. The DNA for the CDR3 is TGTGCCAGCAGCTCTTTAGCGGGGGGGGGCGATGAGCAGTTCTTC.

The chain is built from TRBV30 and TRBJ1-2, with D perhaps matching TRBD1 (6 bases). The germline V gene has CDR1 GTSNPN and CDR2 SVGIG (reference sequence). V was pared by 3 bases and J by 6 bases, with 14 bases between. This CDR3 spans 13 amino acids. The CDR3 here is CAWRRGGADGYTF. CDR3 nucleotide sequence: TGTGCCTGGAGGAGGGGGGGGGCAGATGGCTACACCTTC.

This chain links TRBV21-1 with TRBJ2-1; the D segment call TRBD2 is taken from the table without a DNA check. TRBV21-1 is a pseudogene. The length of the CDR3 is 16 residues. As DNA, the CDR3 is TGTGCCAGCAGGCCAATTAAGCGGCAGGATGATAATGAGCAGTTCTTC. Translated, it gives CASRPIKRQDDNEQFF.

CDR3 in amino acids: CASSLRGGPPQHF. Here the CDR3 DNA reads TGTGCCAGCAGCCTTAGAGGCGGTCCGCCCCAGCATTTT. The chain employs TRBV5-6 and TRBJ1-5, with no clear D. CDR3 length: 13 residues. The germline CDR1 and CDR2 sequences are SGHDT and YYEEEE. The V end was cut by 4 bases, the J end by 9 bases, with 14 bases between.

In its sample, this clone was seen a few times. This chain links TRBV6-1 with TRBJ1-5, with 7 bases identical to TRBD1. The V segment lost 4 bases and the J segment 0 bases; nucleotides outside the gene matches: 6. The germline V gene has CDR1 MNHNS and CDR2 SASEGT. The CDR3 contains 16 residues. The CDR3 spells CASSGLDRSSNQPQHF. The DNA of the CDR3 is TGTGCCAGCAGTGGTCTGGACAGGTCTAGCAATCAGCCCCAGCATTTT.

The gene calls are TRBV7-2 and TRBJ1-1, with D tentatively TRBD1 (6 bases). This CDR3 is 13 amino acids long. With 7 bases removed from V and 4 bases from J, the gap between germline ends came to 13 bases. Germline CDR1 SGHTA, CDR2 FQGNSA. CDR3 DNA: TGTGCCAGCAAAACAGGGTTCGTCACTGAAGCTTTCTTT. Residues: CASKTGFVTEAFF.

The rearrangement uses TRBV6-5 and TRBJ1-5; D unclear. Germline assignment: CDR1 MNHEY and CDR2 SVGAGI. V was pared by 3 bases and J by 8 bases, with 11 bases between. The length of the CDR3 is 13 residues. The CDR3 is CASSYMEGEPQHF. The CDR3 region has the DNA TGTGCCAGCAGTTATATGGAGGGTGAGCCCCAGCATTTT.

The chain couples TRBV5-1 to TRBJ2-1; TRBD2 matches 13 bases. J lost 4 bases, V lost 4 bases, and 2 bases had no gene match. The germline gives CDR1 SGHRS, CDR2 YFSETQ. This CDR3 has 15 amino acids. In nucleotides, the CDR3 is TGCGCCAGCAGCCTGGGACTAGCGGGGTACAATGAGCAGTTCTTC. Encoded protein: CASSLGLAGYNEQFF.

This chain connects TRBV4-1 to TRBJ2-3, with TRBD1 matching 9 bases. CDR3 size: 16 residues. Looked up from germline, CDR1 is MGHRA and CDR2 is YSYEKL. The ends lost 3 bases at V and 4 bases at J; junction bases unmatched: 8. CDR3 in amino acids: CASSHLTGQGADTQYF. The DNA of the CDR3 is TGCGCCAGCAGCCACCTTACGGGACAGGGTGCAGATACGCAGTATTTT.

The chain employs TRBV14 and TRBJ2-3; maybe TRBD2 (5 bases). Germline values: CDR1 SGHDN, CDR2 FVKESK. The CDR3 consists of 13 residues. V lost 4 bases and J lost 10, with 15 bases in between. The CDR3 sequence is CASSPFAGVAQYF. The CDR3 DNA reads TGTGCCAGCAGCCCATTTGCGGGTGTGGCGCAGTATTTT. The entire variable domain, with the rest obtained from reference TRBV14 and TRBJ2-3, is as follows: EAGVTQFPSHSVIEKGQTVTLRCDPISGHDNLYWYRRVMGKEIKFLLHFVKESKQDESGMPNNRFLAERTGGTYSTLKVQPAELEDSGVYFCASSPFAGVAQYFGPGTRLTVL.

J is TRBJ2-7 and V is TRBV5-1, with 12 nucleotides matching TRBD1. Germline CDR1 is SGHRS and CDR2 is YFSETQ. V shed 3 bases, J shed 3 bases, and the junction held 4 bases outside the gene matches. The CDR3 is 15 residues long. The CDR3 region is CASSSGQGAGYEQYF. The CDR3 region has the DNA TGCGCCAGCAGCTCGGGACAGGGGGCAGGCTACGAGCAGTACTTC.

This chain links TRBV6-1 with TRBJ1-1, with D perhaps TRBD1 (5 bases). This CDR3 is 12 amino acids long. Germline assignment: CDR1 MNHNS and CDR2 SASEGT. The germline V and J ends were trimmed by 7 bases and 4 bases, with 10 bases remaining between them. Here the CDR3 DNA reads TGTGCCAGCACCCTAACAGGCACTGAAGCTTTCTTT. This gives the protein CASTLTGTEAFF.

V gene TRBV5-5 combines with J gene TRBJ2-6; TRBD2 might be the D (7 bases). The V gene's germline CDR1 is SGHKS and CDR2 YYEKEE (reference sequence). This CDR3 comprises 14 residues. Trimming took 2 bases from V and 8 from J, leaving 11 bases between them. The CDR3 sequence is CASSLGGAPNVLTF. The CDR3 DNA follows: TGTGCCAGCAGCTTAGGGGGGGCACCCAACGTCCTGACTTTC.

The V call is TRBV19, the J call TRBJ2-5; TRBD1 might be the D (6 bases). Trimming removed 2 bases from V and 0 bases from J, with 10 bases in between. The CDR3 spans 15 residues. CDR1 LNHDA and CDR2 SQIVND come from the germline V gene (reference sequence). The CDR3 nucleotides read TGTGCCAGTAGTATACCAGGGGATTACCAAGAGACCCAGTACTTC. It is translated as CASSIPGDYQETQYF.

This clone has just one count. The rearrangement joins TRBV4-1 to TRBJ2-3; D remains ambiguous. The CDR3 is made up of 12 amino acids. The germline gives CDR1 MGHRA, CDR2 YSYEKL. Trimming left V 6 bases short and J 5 bases short, with 9 bases between. The chain's CDR3 is CASSLVLDTQYF. CDR3 in DNA: TGCGCCAGCAGTCTCGTCCTAGATACGCAGTATTTT.

The chain employs TRBV19 and TRBJ2-7, with TRBD1 matching 9 bases. V lost 6 bases to trimming and J lost 6 bases; unmatched junction nucleotides: 12. CDR3 length equals 15 residues. The germline gives CDR1 LNHDA, CDR2 SQIVND (reference sequence). The CDR3 DNA is TGTGCCAGTAGGAACAGGGGGCATAGTGTGAGCGAGCAGTACTTC. Its translation is CASRNRGHSVSEQYF.